Here is one T cell receptor (beta chain) with its context. The repertoire was sequenced with immunoSEQ multiplex PCR; TCRdb's copy has only in-frame clones and lacks some. The repertoire includes some 81,000 clones, around 86% of them detected once, and 6.2% sits in the top ten. The germline gives CDR1 WSHSY, CDR2 SAAADI. V lost 6 bases and J lost 0, with 9 bases in between. CDR3 length equals 14 residues. This sample is part of a study of OX40 agonist ivuxolimab in advanced cancers. Study at large: Prior anti-PD-1, anti-PD-L1 or anti-CTLA-4 therapy did not bar entry, and 40% had some.

The chain recombines TRBV10-2 with TRBJ1-5; maybe TRBD1 (6 bases). The sequencing here drew on CD4+ or CD8+ T cells sorted from blood, taken in a trial of the OX40 agonist ivuxolimab. The sequence came from an adult with an advanced solid tumor such as melanoma, head and neck, liver or kidney cancer. Written as DNA, the CDR3 is TGCGCCAGCAGGGACAGCTATAGCAATCAGCCCCAGCATTTT. This gives the protein CASRDSYSNQPQHF.